One sample yielded the 17 T cell receptor beta chains listed below, sequenced in a study of OX40 agonist ivuxolimab in advanced cancers. Profiling relied on immunoSEQ multiplex PCR, and the TCRdb table lists in-frame clones only, not all of them. The sample has about 82,000 clones, 75% to 90% seen once. The source was CD4+ or CD8+ T cells sorted from blood, collected in a trial of the OX40 agonist ivuxolimab. These receptors were taken from an adult with an advanced solid tumor such as melanoma, head and neck, liver or kidney cancer.

The rearrangement joins TRBV19 to TRBJ2-7; possible D gene TRBD1, 6 bases. Trimming left V 3 bases short and J 2 bases short, with 17 bases between. CDR3 length: 16 residues. Looked up from germline, CDR1 is LNHDA and CDR2 is SQIVND (reference sequence). The CDR3 bases are TGTGCCAGTAGTATGGGGGCAGGGTATGGGCCCTACGAGCAGTACTTC. Residues: CASSMGAGYGPYEQYF.

The chain has TRBV4-3 and TRBJ2-1; no clear D gene. Germline V gene lookup returns CDR1 LGHNA and CDR2 YSLEER. The CDR3 runs 14 residues. V lost 0 bases and J 9 bases, leaving 12 bases between the germline ends. The CDR3 spells CASSQDPSSTEQFF. The CDR3 DNA reads TGCGCCAGCAGCCAAGATCCCTCTTCAACTGAGCAGTTCTTC.

The chain carries TRBV20-1 and TRBJ2-5, with D perhaps assigned TRBD1 or TRBD2 (5 bases each). Per germline, CDR1 DFQATT and CDR2 SNEGSKA (reference sequence). The CDR3 has 11 residues. V shed 6 bases and J shed 4 bases, with 9 bases lying between them. For the CDR3, the DNA is TGCAGTGCAGGGGACGCAGAGACCCAGTACTTC. Translated, it gives CSAGDAETQYF.

The chain has TRBV4-3 and TRBJ2-1; D gene uncertain. Germline V gene lookup returns CDR1 LGHNA and CDR2 YSLEER. The V and J ends lost 0 bases and 9 bases respectively, with 12 bases between them. This CDR3 spans 14 amino acids. The DNA of the CDR3 is TGCGCCAGCAGCCAAGAATGGTTCTTGGGTGAGCAGTTCTTC. Its translation is CASSQEWFLGEQFF.

This clone was detected once. J is TRBJ1-2 and V is TRBV15, with D unresolved. The CDR3 has 14 residues. Trimming removed 0 bases from V and 3 bases from J, with 8 bases in between. In germline, CDR1 is LNHNV, CDR2 YYDKDF (reference sequence). The chain's CDR3 is CATSREKGHYGYTF. The DNA for the CDR3 is TGTGCCACCAGCAGAGAAAAGGGCCACTATGGCTACACCTTC.

The genes are TRBV5-5 and TRBJ2-3; 11 nucleotides agree with TRBD1. Per the germline V gene, CDR1 is SGHKS and CDR2 is YYEKEE (reference sequence). Germline trimming cut 1 base from V and 6 bases from J; bases unmatched to any gene: 7. CDR3 size: 16 residues. The CDR3 protein is CASSLSGQGAVDTQYF. The CDR3 region has the DNA TGTGCCAGCAGCTTGAGTGGACAGGGGGCCGTGGATACGCAGTATTTT.

The chain links TRBV29-1 to TRBJ2-7, with no clear D. The CDR3 is made up of 13 amino acids. V lost 6 bases, J lost 0 bases, and 12 bases lay in between. The germline V gene has CDR1 SQVTM and CDR2 ANQGSEA. The CDR3 loop reads CSVYIGYSYEQYF. The CDR3 bases are TGCAGCGTGTACATAGGGTACTCCTACGAGCAGTACTTC.

This chain connects TRBV7-3 to TRBJ2-7; possibly TRBD2 for D (7 bases). Germline V gene sequence: CDR1 SGHTA, CDR2 FQGTGA. The CDR3 totals 13 residues. V was trimmed by 3 bases and J by 5 bases, leaving 11 bases between them. Here the CDR3 reads CASSFAGANEQYF. As DNA, the CDR3 is TGTGCCAGCAGCTTCGCGGGGGCCAACGAGCAGTACTTC.

The chain recombines TRBV4-2 with TRBJ2-5; a weak D match, TRBD2 (6 bases). Germline CDR1 reads LGHNA; CDR2 reads YNFKEQ. V lost 1 base, J lost 0 bases, and 9 bases lay in between. The CDR3 is 15 amino acids. The CDR3 protein is CASSQGGGNQETQYF. CDR3 DNA: TGTGCCAGCAGCCAAGGGGGAGGTAACCAAGAGACCCAGTACTTC.

The chain has TRBV5-6 and TRBJ1-3; 7 positions match TRBD1. The V and J ends lost 3 bases and 0 bases, in that order; junction bases with no gene match: 3. The CDR3 sequence is 15 residues long. CDR1 and CDR2 (germline): SGHDT, YYEEEE. For the CDR3, the DNA is TGTGCCAGCAGCTGGGACAGCAGCTCTGGAAACACCATATATTTT. Its translation: CASSWDSSSGNTIYF.

This clone was picked up one time. The rearrangement uses TRBV18 and TRBJ2-7, with TRBD1 matching 7 bases. The CDR3 extends over 15 amino acids. Germline assignment: CDR1 KGHSH and CDR2 LQKENI. The V gene end was trimmed by 3 bases and the J gene end by 3 bases; junction bases not matched to a gene: 8. CDR3 bases: TGTGCCAGCTCACCTCAGGACAGGACACACTACGAGCAGTACTTC. As protein: CASSPQDRTHYEQYF.

The table lists this clone with a few counts. J is TRBJ1-1 and V is TRBV19; D ambiguous. This CDR3 is built from 13 residues. Germline lookup yields CDR1 LNHDA and CDR2 SQIVND (reference sequence). Trimming shortened V by 8 bases and J by 3 bases, and 13 bases separated the two germline ends. CDR3 in amino acids: CASRPGGYTEAFF. For the CDR3, the DNA is TGTGCCAGTCGCCCCGGAGGGTACACTGAAGCTTTCTTT.

The chain is built from TRBV4-2 and TRBJ2-1; D might be TRBD1 or TRBD2, each matching 6 bases. Between the trimmed V and J ends, which lost 1 base and 5 bases, there was a span of 15 bases. Germline lookup yields CDR1 LGHNA and CDR2 YNFKEQ. The CDR3 contains 16 residues. CDR3 coding DNA: TGTGCCAGCAGCCAAGTGGAGGGGGGCCGACACAATGAGCAGTTCTTC. Translated: CASSQVEGGRHNEQFF.

The V call is TRBV6-8, the J call TRBJ1-3; D uncertain. V lost 5 bases to trimming and J lost 7 bases, with 24 bases between them. There are 17 residues in the CDR3. Germline loops: CDR1 MNHGY, CDR2 SAAAGT. The DNA for the CDR3 is TGTGCCAGCAGTACGGATGATGAGGACGGCCTTCGGAACACCATATATTTT. Translated, it gives CASSTDDEDGLRNTIYF.

This chain joins TRBV21-1 and TRBJ2-6. TRBV21-1 is annotated as a pseudogene. The CDR3 sequence is 18 residues long. The CDR3 nucleotides are TGTGCCAGCAGCAAAGTGAGGGACCTAAAAACTGGGGCCAACGTCCTGACTTTC. This encodes CASSKVRDLKTGANVLTF.

The genes are TRBV18 and TRBJ1-1, with no clear D. Germline V gives CDR1 KGHSH, CDR2 LQKENI. Trimming shortened V by 4 bases and J by 1 base, and 10 bases separated the two germline ends. The CDR3 loop spans 14 amino acids. The CDR3 sequence: CASSQARENTEAFF. Written as DNA, the CDR3 is TGTGCCAGCTCACAGGCGAGAGAGAACACTGAAGCTTTCTTT.

This chain connects TRBV10-3 to TRBJ2-1, with D unclear. Germline assignment: CDR1 ENHRY and CDR2 SYGVKD. The CDR3 has 16 residues. Trimming left V 4 bases short and J 0 bases short, with 13 bases between. CDR3 region: CAISVRSKSSYNEQFF. CDR3 nucleotide sequence: TGTGCCATCAGTGTTCGTTCCAAAAGCTCCTACAATGAGCAGTTCTTC.